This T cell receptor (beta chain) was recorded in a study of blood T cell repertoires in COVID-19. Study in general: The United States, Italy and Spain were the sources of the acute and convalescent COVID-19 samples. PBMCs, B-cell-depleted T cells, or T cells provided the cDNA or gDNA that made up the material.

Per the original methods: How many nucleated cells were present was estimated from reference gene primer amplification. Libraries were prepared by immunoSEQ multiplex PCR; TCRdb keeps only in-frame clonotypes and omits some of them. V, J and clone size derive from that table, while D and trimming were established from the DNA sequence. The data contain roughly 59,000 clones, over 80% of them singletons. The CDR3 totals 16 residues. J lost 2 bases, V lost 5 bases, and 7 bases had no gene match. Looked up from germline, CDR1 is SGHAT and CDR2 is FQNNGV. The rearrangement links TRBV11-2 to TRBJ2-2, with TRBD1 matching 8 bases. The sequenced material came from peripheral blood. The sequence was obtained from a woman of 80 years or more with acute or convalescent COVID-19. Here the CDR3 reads CASSQRQGLNTGELFF. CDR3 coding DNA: TGTGCCAGCAGCCAACGACAGGGGTTAAACACCGGGGAGCTGTTTTTT.